This T cell receptor beta chain is drawn from a study of beta chain features in type 1 diabetes. The sequenced template was cDNA made from the entire isolated RNA. Using immunoSEQ multiplex PCR, the repertoire was profiled, and TCRdb retains in-frame clones only, with some absent. The sample lists roughly 50,000 clones, approximately 43% seen once, with 0.1% to 0.15% in the top ten. Points from the study as a whole: There was a moderate but significant shortening of TCRB CDR3s in all four CD4+ subsets of Type 1 diabetes patients.

There are a few counts of this clone. Its antigen is not known. The receptor's source is a man aged 25 to 45 with type 1 diabetes. The specimen was stem cell memory CD4+ T cells from blood.

The CDR3 DNA reads as TGTGCCAGCAGTTACCTCCAGGGGGTGGAGCAGTACTTC. It encodes CASSYLQGVEQYF. The genes are TRBV6-6 and TRBJ2-7, with 7 bases identical to TRBD1. Germline CDR1 MNHNY, CDR2 SVGAGI (reference sequence). The length of the CDR3 is 13 residues. V shed 2 bases and J 7 bases; nucleotides not matched to a gene: 5.